This T cell receptor (beta chain) was sequenced in a study of spatial heterogeneity in lung cancer. As to time point: sample taken at primary tumor resection. TCRdb itself ran the 5' RACE reads through MiXCR, one entry per CDR3 protein. The sample lists some 22,000 distinct CDR3 sequences, around 4.7% seen once, with around 5.5% in the top ten. Trimming left V 2 bases short and J 10 bases short, with 9 bases between. Germline values: CDR1 MRHNA, CDR2 SNTAGT. This CDR3 contains 13 residues. In its sample, this clonotype was seen many times. V and J are TRBV6-4 and TRBJ1-6; D remains unclear. The sequencing here drew on PBMCs, taken at surgery. This clonotype was obtained from a male donor with early-stage non-small cell lung cancer. The CDR3 coding sequence is TGTGCCAGCAGTGACGAGGTTCGGTCACCCCTCCACTTT. Translation gives CASSDEVRSPLHF.